This entry lists 23 T cell receptor beta chains sequenced from one sample in a study of early T cells in non-severe SARS-CoV-2 infection. TCRdb reprocessed the 5' RACE reads with MiXCR, giving one entry per CDR3 protein. The repertoire holds under 45,000 distinct CDR3 sequences, with roughly 6.8% as singletons. The specimen was whole blood, collected at baseline. Every receptor here comes from an adult who was a healthcare worker with PCR-confirmed SARS-CoV-2 infection or an uninfected control (not recorded which).

This clonotype was detected ten times or more. This chain links TRBV28 with TRBJ2-1, with 10 bases that match TRBD2. The junction had 2 bases not matched to a gene; V was cut back by 5 bases and J by 1 base. The V gene's germline CDR1 is MDHEN and CDR2 SYDVKM. CDR3 size: 15 residues. Here the CDR3 DNA reads TGTGCCAGCAGTCAAGCGGGAGGGTCCTACAATGAGCAGTTCTTC. It codes for CASSQAGGSYNEQFF.

About this clonotype itself: The CDR3 does not end in the conserved phenylalanine or tryptophan, so this is likely a read error. V usage is TRBV28 and J usage is TRBJ2-5; D might be TRBD2 (5 bases). Deletions cut 5 bases from V and 4 bases from J, with 17 bases between. Per the germline V gene, CDR1 is MDHEN and CDR2 is SYDVKM. The CDR3 is 15 residues long. The CDR3 region is CASSPGSGSRETQYI. CDR3 DNA: TGTGCCAGCAGTCCCGGCTCGGGGAGCCGAGAGACCCAGTACATC.

This clonotype was seen more than once but under ten times. The chain joins TRBV5-5 to TRBJ1-2, with 9 positions matching TRBD1. Germline V gene lookup returns CDR1 SGHKS and CDR2 YYEKEE (reference sequence). V dropped 0 bases and J dropped 3; count of bases not matched to a gene: 6. The CDR3 loop spans 16 amino acids. In nucleotides, the CDR3 is TGTGCCAGCAGCTTGGCATTAAGGACAGGGGACTATGGCTACACCTTC. It is translated as CASSLALRTGDYGYTF.

This clonotype was counted many times. The V gene is TRBV7-2, the J gene TRBJ2-1; the match to TRBD1 covers 9 bases. CDR1 SGHTA and CDR2 FQGNSA come from the germline V gene. The CDR3 is 17 amino acids. J was trimmed by 4 bases and V by 1 base; bases with no gene match: 8. CDR3: CASSLGPDRGQYNEQFF. Here the CDR3 DNA reads TGTGCCAGCAGCTTAGGTCCGGACAGGGGACAGTACAATGAGCAGTTCTTC.

In its sample, this clonotype was seen many times. V usage is TRBV2 and J usage is TRBJ2-7; TRBD1 agrees at 7 bases. Trimming removed 1 base from V and 2 bases from J; junction bases left unmatched: 8. Germline V gene lookup returns CDR1 SNHLY and CDR2 FYNNEI. The CDR3 loop spans 16 amino acids. In DNA, the CDR3 is TGTGCCAGCAGTGAAGTCTTTAGGGACAGCACCTACGAGCAGTACTTC. Its translation is CASSEVFRDSTYEQYF.

This rearrangement joins TRBV20-1 to TRBJ2-5; D tentatively reads TRBD1 or TRBD2 (6 bases each). V shed 3 bases and J shed 2 bases, with 10 bases lying between them. The CDR3 is 13 residues long. Germline CDR1 and CDR2: DFQATT and SNEGSKA (reference sequence). The CDR3 spells CSARRGGQETQYF. The CDR3 nucleotides are TGCAGTGCTAGGAGAGGGGGGCAAGAGACCCAGTACTTC.

This clonotype came up many times. The chain is built from TRBV4-2 and TRBJ2-2; D is unresolved. CDR3 length: 16 amino acids. In germline, CDR1 is LGHNA, CDR2 YNFKEQ. V lost 0 bases, J lost 4 bases, and 12 bases lay in between. Here the CDR3 DNA reads TGTGCCAGCAGCCAAGATTACCGGACGGGCACCGGGGAGCTGTTTTTT. Protein sequence: CASSQDYRTGTGELFF.

This chain links TRBV4-1 with TRBJ2-2; 13 nucleotides align to TRBD2. The CDR3 totals 21 residues. The J segment lost 1 base and the V segment lost 0 bases, leaving 11 bases of the junction unmatched. The germline gives CDR1 MGHRA, CDR2 YSYEKL. The CDR3 nucleotides are TGCGCCAGCAGCCAAGACCCTCCCGGACTAGCGGGAGCGCAGAACACCGGGGAGCTGTTTTTT. Translation gives CASSQDPPGLAGAQNTGELFF.

V usage is TRBV29-1 and J usage is TRBJ2-3; TRBD1 matches 7 bases. CDR1 SQVTM and CDR2 ANQGSEA come from the germline V gene. The CDR3 has 15 residues. The V segment lost 3 bases and the J segment 2 bases; nucleotides outside the gene matches: 8. As DNA, the CDR3 is TGCAGCGTTGATATCCCACAGGGGCTCACAGATACGCAGTATTTT. It encodes CSVDIPQGLTDTQYF.

The chain carries TRBV20-1 and TRBJ2-2; D may be TRBD2 (5 bases). Trimming took off 0 bases at V and 7 bases at J, with 18 bases between the two ends. CDR3 length equals 16 residues. The germline V gene encodes CDR1 DFQATT and CDR2 SNEGSKA (reference sequence). The CDR3 DNA reads TGCAGTGCTAGAGATCGGGGAGCGCTACACTTCGGGGAGCTGTTTTTT. It specifies CSARDRGALHFGELFF.

This clonotype has more than one count but fewer than ten. The chain is built from TRBV20-1 and TRBJ2-1; TRBD2 matches at 9 bases. J was trimmed by 2 bases and V by 0 bases; bases with no gene match: 8. Germline assignment: CDR1 DFQATT and CDR2 SNEGSKA (reference sequence). This CDR3 is 17 amino acids long. CDR3 sequence (DNA): TGCAGTGCTAGAGATCGAATGGCGGGAGGGCCCTACAATGAGCAGTTCTTC. Its protein product is CSARDRMAGGPYNEQFF.

A few counts support this clonotype. The chain's CDR3 is CASSPPDRRDTQYF. CDR3 coding DNA: TGTGCCAGCAGTCCCCCGGACAGGCGAGATACGCAGTATTTT. The V gene is TRBV6-5, the J gene TRBJ2-3, with 7 nucleotides matching TRBD1. V shed 5 bases, J shed 5 bases, and the junction held 7 bases outside the gene matches. This CDR3 has 14 amino acids. The germline gives CDR1 MNHEY, CDR2 SVGAGI.

In its sample, this clonotype was seen many times. The chain links TRBV7-2 to TRBJ1-2; D ambiguous. The CDR3 extends over 11 amino acids. The germline gives CDR1 SGHTA, CDR2 FQGNSA. The ends were cut back, 3 bases at V and 10 bases at J, with 9 bases in the middle. CDR3 in amino acids: CASSFGHLYTF. The CDR3 nucleotides are TGTGCCAGCAGCTTCGGGCATCTCTACACCTTC.

This clonotype was counted many times. The chain is built from TRBV7-2 and TRBJ2-2, with TRBD1 as a possible D gene (7 bases). Germline values: CDR1 SGHTA, CDR2 FQGNSA. V lost 3 bases and J lost 5, with 10 bases in between. CDR3 length: 14 amino acids. CDR3 protein: CASSFQGGTGELFF. CDR3 bases: TGTGCCAGCAGCTTTCAGGGGGGTACCGGGGAGCTGTTTTTT.

This chain connects TRBV12-3 or TRBV12-4 to TRBJ1-5; D gene uncertain. V was trimmed by 4 bases and J by 5 bases, leaving 12 bases between them. The CDR3 has 14 residues. CDR3 sequence: CASSSGSTDQPQHF. CDR3 nucleotide sequence: TGTGCCAGCAGTTCCGGTTCCACCGATCAGCCCCAGCATTTT.

This clonotype was seen a few times. The CDR3 coding sequence is TGCAGCGGCCCGGCTAGCGAGACCTACGAGCAGTACTTC. It is translated as CSGPASETYEQYF. The chain recombines TRBV29-1 with TRBJ2-7; D possibly corresponds to TRBD2 (6 bases). V lost 7 bases, J lost 2 bases, and 15 bases lay in between. The CDR3 totals 13 residues. Germline V lookup: CDR1 SQVTM, CDR2 ANQGSEA.

The table lists this clonotype with many counts. The chain joins TRBV6-6 to TRBJ2-1; 9 positions match TRBD1. In germline, CDR1 is MNHNY, CDR2 SVGAGI (reference sequence). With V trimmed by 6 bases and J by 7 bases, 10 bases remained unmatched. The CDR3 totals 15 residues. The CDR3 DNA reads as TGTGCCAGCAGCACAGGGACAGGGCTGAGGAATGAGCAGTTCTTC. This codes for CASSTGTGLRNEQFF.

The gene calls are TRBV27 and TRBJ1-4; D is undetermined. Looked up from germline, CDR1 is MNHEY and CDR2 is SMNVEV (reference sequence). The CDR3 runs 14 residues. The V end lost 5 bases, the J end lost 5 bases, and 12 bases lay between the germline ends. CDR3 sequence (DNA): TGTGCCAGCAGTGCCACCCCGAGGAATGAAAAACTGTTTTTT. Its protein product is CASSATPRNEKLFF.

This clonotype was detected only a few times. V and J are TRBV7-2 and TRBJ1-2; 9 bases align to TRBD1. Trimming took 5 bases from V and 4 from J; bases not matched to a gene: 8. This CDR3 has 15 residues. The germline V gene has CDR1 SGHTA and CDR2 FQGNSA. Written as DNA, the CDR3 is TGTGCCAGCAGCCCCGAAGCGGGACAGGGCTATGGCTACACCTTC. Protein: CASSPEAGQGYGYTF. The variable domain in full, with the rest retrieved from reference TRBV7-2 and TRBJ1-2, is GAGVSQSPSNKVTEKGKDVELRCDPISGHTALYWYRQSLGQGLEFLIYFQGNSAPDKSGLPSDRFSAERTGGSVSTLTIQRTQQEDSAVYLCASSPEAGQGYGYTFGSGTRLTVV.

The sample holds many counts of this clonotype. The chain links TRBV29-1 to TRBJ2-2; no clear D gene. The germline V gene has CDR1 SQVTM and CDR2 ANQGSEA. CDR3 size: 14 residues. Trimming left V 4 bases short and J 1 base short, with 10 bases between. The CDR3 reads CSVAATGNTGELFF. Written as DNA, the CDR3 is TGCAGCGTTGCCGCGACGGGGAACACCGGGGAGCTGTTTTTT.

This clonotype was seen ten or more times. The V and J genes are TRBV25-1 and TRBJ2-3; 7 positions agree with TRBD1. CDR1 is MGHDK and CDR2 is SYGVNS in the germline V gene. CDR3 length equals 20 residues. V shed 4 bases, J shed 0 bases, and the junction held 19 bases outside the gene matches. CDR3 DNA sequence: TGTGCCAGCAGTGCCCCCGGGACAGCATTTCAACGAGCTAGCACAGATACGCAGTATTTT. It specifies CASSAPGTAFQRASTDTQYF. Supplemented by reference TRBV25-1 and TRBJ2-3, the full variable domain reads EADIYQTPRYLVIGTGKKITLECSQTMGHDKMYWYQQDPGMELHLIHYSYGVNSTEKGDLSSESTVSRIRTEHFPLTLESARPSHTSQYLCASSAPGTAFQRASTDTQYFGPGTRLTVL.

There are many counts of this clonotype. The chain employs TRBV5-1 and TRBJ1-1, with TRBD1 matching over 12 bases. This CDR3 is 17 amino acids long. Trimming removed 3 bases from V and 1 base from J; junction bases left unmatched: 7. The germline CDR1 and CDR2 sequences are SGHRS and YFSETQ. The CDR3 DNA reads as TGCGCCAGCAGCTGGGGACAGGGGGCCCACCCGAACACTGAAGCTTTCTTT. Translation: CASSWGQGAHPNTEAFF.

This clonotype occurred many times. The V gene is TRBV28, the J gene TRBJ2-3; the match to TRBD1 covers 7 bases. Germline V CDR1 and CDR2: MDHEN, SYDVKM. CDR3 length: 14 residues. V lost 6 bases, J lost 9 bases, and 12 bases stayed unmatched. CDR3 loop: CASSRGTVRGTQYF. The CDR3 nucleotides are TGTGCCAGCAGCCGAGGGACAGTCAGGGGCACGCAGTATTTT.